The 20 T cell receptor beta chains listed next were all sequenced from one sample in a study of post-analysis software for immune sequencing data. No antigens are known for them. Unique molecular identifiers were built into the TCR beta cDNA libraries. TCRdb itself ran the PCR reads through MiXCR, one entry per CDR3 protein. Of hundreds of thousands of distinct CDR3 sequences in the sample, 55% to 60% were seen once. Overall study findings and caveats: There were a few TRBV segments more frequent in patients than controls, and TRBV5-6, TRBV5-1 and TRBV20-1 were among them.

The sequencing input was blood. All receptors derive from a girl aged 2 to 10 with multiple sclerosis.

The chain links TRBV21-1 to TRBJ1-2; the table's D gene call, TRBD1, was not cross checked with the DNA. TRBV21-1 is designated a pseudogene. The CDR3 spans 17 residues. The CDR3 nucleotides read TGTGCCAGCAGCAAAGACAGGACAGGGCGATCTAACTATGGCTACACCTTC. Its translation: CASSKDRTGRSNYGYTF.

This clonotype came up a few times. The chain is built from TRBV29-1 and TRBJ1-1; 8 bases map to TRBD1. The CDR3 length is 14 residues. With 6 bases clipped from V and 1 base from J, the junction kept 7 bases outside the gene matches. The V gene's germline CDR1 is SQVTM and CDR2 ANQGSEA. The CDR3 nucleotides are TGCAGCGTGGTCCGTGGGACAGGGAACACTGAAGCTTTCTTT. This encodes CSVVRGTGNTEAFF.

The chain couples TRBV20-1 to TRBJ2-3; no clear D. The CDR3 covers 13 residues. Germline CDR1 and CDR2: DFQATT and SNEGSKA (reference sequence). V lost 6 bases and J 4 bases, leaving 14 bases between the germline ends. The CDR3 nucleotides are TGCAGTGCCCCGGTCATAGTGGCAGATACGCAGTATTTT. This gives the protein CSAPVIVADTQYF.

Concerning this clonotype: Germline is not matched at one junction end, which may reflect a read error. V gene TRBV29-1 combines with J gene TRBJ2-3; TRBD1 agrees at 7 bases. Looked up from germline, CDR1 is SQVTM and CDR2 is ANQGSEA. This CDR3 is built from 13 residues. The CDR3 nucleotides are TGCAGCGTCGCCCCCTCGGGGACAGATACGCGGTATTTT. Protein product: CSVAPSGTDTRYF.

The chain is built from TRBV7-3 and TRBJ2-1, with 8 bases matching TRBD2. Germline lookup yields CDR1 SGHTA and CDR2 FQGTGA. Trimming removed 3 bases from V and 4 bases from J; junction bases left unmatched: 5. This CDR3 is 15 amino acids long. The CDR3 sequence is CASSFGLARYNEQFF. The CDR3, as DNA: TGTGCCAGCAGCTTCGGACTAGCTCGATACAATGAGCAGTTCTTC.

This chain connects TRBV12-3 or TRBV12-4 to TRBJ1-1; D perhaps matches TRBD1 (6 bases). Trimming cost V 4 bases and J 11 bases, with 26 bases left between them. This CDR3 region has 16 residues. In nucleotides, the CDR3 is TGTGCCAGCAGTTCGACCGCCAAAACCGGGGGCTTTGGGGCTTTCTTT. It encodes CASSSTAKTGGFGAFF.

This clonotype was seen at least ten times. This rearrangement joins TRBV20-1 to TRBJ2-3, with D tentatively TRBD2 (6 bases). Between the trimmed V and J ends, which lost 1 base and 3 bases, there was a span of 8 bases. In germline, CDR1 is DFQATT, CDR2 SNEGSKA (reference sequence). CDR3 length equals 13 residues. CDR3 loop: CSARVGGTDTQYF. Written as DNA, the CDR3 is TGCAGTGCTAGAGTGGGGGGAACAGATACGCAGTATTTT.

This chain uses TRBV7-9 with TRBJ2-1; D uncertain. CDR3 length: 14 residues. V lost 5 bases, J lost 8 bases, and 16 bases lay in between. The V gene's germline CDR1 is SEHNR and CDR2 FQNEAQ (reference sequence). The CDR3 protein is CASSARHKSDEQFF. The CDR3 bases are TGTGCCAGCAGCGCCCGACACAAATCCGATGAGCAGTTCTTC.

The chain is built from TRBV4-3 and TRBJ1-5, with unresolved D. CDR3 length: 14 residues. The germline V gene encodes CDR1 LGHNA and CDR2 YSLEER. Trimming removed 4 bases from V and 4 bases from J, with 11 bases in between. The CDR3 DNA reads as TGCGCCAGCAGCCGTCGGCGGGGAAATCAGCCCCAGCATTTT. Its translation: CASSRRRGNQPQHF.

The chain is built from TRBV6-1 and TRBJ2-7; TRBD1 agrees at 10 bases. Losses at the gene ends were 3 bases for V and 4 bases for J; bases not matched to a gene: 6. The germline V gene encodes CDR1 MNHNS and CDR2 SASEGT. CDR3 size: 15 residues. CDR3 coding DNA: TGTGCCAGCAGTGAGTACCCGGGACAGGGGTACGAGCAGTACTTC. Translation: CASSEYPGQGYEQYF.

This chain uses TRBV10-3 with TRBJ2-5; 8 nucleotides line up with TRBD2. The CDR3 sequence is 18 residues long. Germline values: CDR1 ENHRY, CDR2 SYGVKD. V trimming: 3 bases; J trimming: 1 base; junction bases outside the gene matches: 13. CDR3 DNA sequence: TGTGCCATCAGTGAAATTTCAGCGGGAGCGGTCGGCCAAGAGACCCAGTACTTC. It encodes CAISEISAGAVGQETQYF.

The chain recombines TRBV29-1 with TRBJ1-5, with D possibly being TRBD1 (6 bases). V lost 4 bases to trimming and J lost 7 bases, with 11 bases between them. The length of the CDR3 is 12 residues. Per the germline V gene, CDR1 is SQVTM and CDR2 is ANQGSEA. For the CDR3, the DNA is TGCAGCGTTGGGTTTAGGGGGCAGCCCCAGCATTTT. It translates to CSVGFRGQPQHF.

CDR3 protein: CSACKDTSSYEQYF. The CDR3 region has the DNA TGCAGTGCTTGTAAGGACACGAGCTCCTACGAGCAGTACTTC. This chain links TRBV20-1 with TRBJ2-7; possibly TRBD1 for D (5 bases). The CDR3 sequence is 14 residues long. Per the germline V gene, CDR1 is DFQATT and CDR2 is SNEGSKA (reference sequence). V lost 5 bases and J 0 bases, leaving 14 bases between the germline ends.

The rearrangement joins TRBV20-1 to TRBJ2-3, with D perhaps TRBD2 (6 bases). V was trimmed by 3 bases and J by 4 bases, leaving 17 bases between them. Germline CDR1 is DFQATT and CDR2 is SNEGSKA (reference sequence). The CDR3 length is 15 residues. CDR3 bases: TGCAGTGCTAGCCCTGCGAGCGGACTATCAGATACGCAGTATTTT. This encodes CSASPASGLSDTQYF.

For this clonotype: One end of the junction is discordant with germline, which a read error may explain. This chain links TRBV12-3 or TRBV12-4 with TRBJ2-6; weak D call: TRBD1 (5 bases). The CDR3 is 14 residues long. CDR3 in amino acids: CASSFRVGANALTF. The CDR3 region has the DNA TGTGCCAGCAGTTTTAGGGTTGGGGCCAACGCCCTGACTTTC.

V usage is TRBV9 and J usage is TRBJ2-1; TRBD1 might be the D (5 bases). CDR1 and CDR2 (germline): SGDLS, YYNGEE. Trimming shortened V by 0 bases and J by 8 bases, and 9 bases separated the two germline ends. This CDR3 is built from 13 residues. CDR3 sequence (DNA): TGTGCCAGCAGCGTAGACACAGGCTATGAGCAGTTCTTC. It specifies CASSVDTGYEQFF.

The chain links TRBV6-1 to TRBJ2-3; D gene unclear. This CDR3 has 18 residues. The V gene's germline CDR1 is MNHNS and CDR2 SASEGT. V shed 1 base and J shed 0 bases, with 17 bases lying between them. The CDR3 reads CASSEVLPARTSTDTQYF. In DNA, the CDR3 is TGTGCCAGCAGTGAAGTTCTCCCCGCGAGGACGAGCACAGATACGCAGTATTTT.

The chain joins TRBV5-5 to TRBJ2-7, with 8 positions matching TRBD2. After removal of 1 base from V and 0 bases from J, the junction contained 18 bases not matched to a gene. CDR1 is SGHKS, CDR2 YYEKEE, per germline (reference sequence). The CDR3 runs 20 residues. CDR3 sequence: CASSLSRAAGEGPSSYEQYF. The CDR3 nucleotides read TGTGCCAGCAGCTTGTCGCGGGCAGCGGGAGAGGGGCCCAGCTCCTACGAGCAGTACTTC.

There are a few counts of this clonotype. DNA for the CDR3: TGTGCCAGCAGTAAAGAGATGTGGCCTCCGGGACTAGCGATTAATGAGCAGTTCTTC. It codes for CASSKEMWPPGLAINEQFF. This chain joins TRBV21-1 and TRBJ2-1; the table's D call, TRBD2, was not checked against the DNA. TRBV21-1 is a recognized pseudogene. This CDR3 has 19 amino acids.

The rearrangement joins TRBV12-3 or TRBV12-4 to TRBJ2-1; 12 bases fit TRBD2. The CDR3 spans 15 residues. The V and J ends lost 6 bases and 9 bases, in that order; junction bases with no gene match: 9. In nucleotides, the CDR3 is TGTGCCAGCAGCTCTCTAGCGGGGGGGCTTGCTGAGCAGTTCTTC. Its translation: CASSSLAGGLAEQFF.